This T cell receptor beta chain appears in the sequencing data of a study of cytomegalovirus exposure and HLA in healthy donors. Points from the study as a whole: Presence/absence analyses assumed roughly uniform sequencing depth across donors, which may not hold. Compared with the roughly 700-donor mean, an Asian-associated ancestry cluster reportedly had fewer N-insertions, according to a later analysis. With later analysis, a missense DCLRE1C variant became linked to TCR beta V- and J-gene trimming.

About this clone itself: Its antigen is not identified.

Per the germline V gene, CDR1 is MNHEY and CDR2 is SMNVEV (reference sequence). V lost 11 bases to trimming and J lost 6 bases; unmatched junction nucleotides: 6. This CDR3 has 13 amino acids. PCR primers comprised 60 Vbeta and 13 Jbeta primers. Profiled with immunoSEQ multiplex PCR; TCRdb holds only in-frame clones, not every one. The sample gives about 160,000 clones, 80% of which show up once; 6.3% is in the top ten. The sequenced sample consisted of PBMCs. This sequence was found in a male donor in good health and CMV-seropositive. The chain couples TRBV27 to TRBJ2-1; 11 bases are a match to TRBD2. DNA for the CDR3: TGTGCCTCAAGGGGACTAGCGGTCAATGAGCAGTTCTTC. Translating it yields CASRGLAVNEQFF.